This T cell receptor beta chain originates from a study of T cell responses to AZD1222 COVID-19 vaccine. Study details: Second-dose groups at about 4 or about 12 weeks were pooled. The study's findings and limits: Repertoire sampling happened only post peak T cell response. The study reported that nearly half of spike-specific TCRs target unmutated variant regions. White British ancestry dominated among donors, who included more females, and clonal diversity was possibly underestimated.

Measured with immunoSEQ multiplex PCR; TCRdb has only the in-frame clones, and not every one. The sample has around 72,000 clones; 82% are singletons. Trimming stripped 0 bases from V and 0 bases from J, with 14 bases between. This CDR3 contains 17 residues. Germline assignment: CDR1 LGHDT and CDR2 YNNKEL (reference sequence). In regard to this clone: Its specificity is not known.

The sequencing here drew on peripheral blood, taken on day 0 of AZD1222 vaccination. This receptor was identified in an adult in good health. The chain combines TRBV3-1 (or the pseudogene TRBV3-2) with TRBJ1-1; TRBD1 might be the D (6 bases). CDR3: CASSQDVGADLNTEAFF. For the CDR3, the DNA is TGTGCCAGCAGCCAAGATGTGGGGGCGGACCTGAACACTGAAGCTTTCTTT.